This T cell receptor (beta chain) came from a study of regulatory T cells in long-lasting Graves disease. This clonotype was counted many times. Libraries of TCR beta came from iRepertoire HTBI primers plus Arm-PCR of CDR3 regions. TCRdb re-called the multiplex PCR reads with MiXCR, one entry per CDR3 protein. The sample holds 240,000 or so distinct CDR3 sequences; 20% are singletons and the top ten take roughly 14%. Documented time point: newly diagnosed GD, antithyroid drugs for less than 3 months. PBMC RNA served as the TCR library source. The sample consisted of peripheral blood mononuclear cells (PBMCs), taken at new diagnosis, from a patient treated with antithyroid drugs. This TCR was recovered from a female donor with Graves disease.

CDR3 DNA: TGTGCCAGCAGTGACCGGGGGGCGAGAACTGAAGCTTTCTTT. Encoded protein: CASSDRGARTEAFF. V is TRBV2 and J is TRBJ1-1; possible D gene TRBD1, 6 bases. The CDR3 is 14 residues long. V was pared by 3 bases and J by 5 bases, with 13 bases between. Germline V gene lookup returns CDR1 SNHLY and CDR2 FYNNEI.